Presented here are 7 T cell receptor beta chains from one specimen sequenced in a study of blood T cell repertoires in COVID-19. Generated by immunoSEQ multiplex PCR, the TCRdb table keeps only in-frame clones and is missing some. The profile shows 90,000 to 130,000 clones, approximately 85% of them singletons. Sequenced: peripheral blood. The receptors originated from a man between 40 and 49 years old with acute or convalescent COVID-19.

This clone was recorded a few times. The chain is built from TRBV9 and TRBJ2-2; 11 bases line up with TRBD2. Germline V gene data show CDR1 as SGDLS and CDR2 as YYNGEE. This CDR3 is 19 amino acids long. Trimming removed 0 bases from V and 1 base from J; junction bases left unmatched: 8. Written as DNA, the CDR3 is TGTGCCAGCAGCGTAGACGTATCGGGACTAGCGGTGAACACCGGGGAGCTGTTTTTT. Translating it yields CASSVDVSGLAVNTGELFF.

The chain couples TRBV9 to TRBJ2-1; 7 nucleotides line up with TRBD1. The CDR3 loop spans 14 amino acids. Germline V gene data show CDR1 as SGDLS and CDR2 as YYNGEE. Unmatched junction bases numbered 7, after V lost 3 bases and J lost 7 bases. CDR3: CASSAAGGRNEQFF. The CDR3 DNA is TGTGCCAGCAGCGCCGCAGGGGGTAGGAATGAGCAGTTCTTC.

The V and J genes are TRBV6-5 and TRBJ2-5; D perhaps matches TRBD1 (6 bases). CDR3 length: 15 amino acids. Trimming left V 0 bases short and J 3 bases short, with 11 bases between. Germline CDR1 reads MNHEY; CDR2 reads SVGAGI. Here the CDR3 reads CASSYSPGQKETQYF. CDR3 nucleotide sequence: TGTGCCAGCAGTTACTCGCCCGGACAGAAAGAGACCCAGTACTTC.

CDR3 DNA sequence: TGTGCCAGCAGCTACGGACTAGCGGGTTCCGAGCAGTACTTC. Translated: CASSYGLAGSEQYF. The V call is TRBV5-6, the J call TRBJ2-7; 11 bases line up with TRBD2. CDR3 length: 14 residues. Germline-derived CDR1 and CDR2 are SGHDT and YYEEEE. The V and J ends lost 3 bases and 6 bases, in that order; junction bases with no gene match: 5.

The genes are TRBV4-1 and TRBJ2-7; TRBD1 agrees at 8 bases. The germline V gene encodes CDR1 MGHRA and CDR2 YSYEKL. V was clipped by 4 bases and J by 7 bases; unmatched bases: 12. The CDR3 loop spans 15 amino acids. CDR3 sequence: CASSPTGQGAREQYF. For the CDR3, the DNA is TGCGCCAGCAGCCCAACAGGGCAGGGGGCTAGGGAGCAGTACTTC.

The rearrangement uses TRBV5-1 and TRBJ1-2; D is undetermined. This CDR3 contains 12 residues. Germline V gene sequence: CDR1 SGHRS, CDR2 YFSETQ. V dropped 2 bases and J dropped 6 bases, with 8 bases sitting between them. CDR3 residues: CASSFNTDGYTF. In DNA form, the CDR3 reads TGCGCCAGCAGCTTTAATACGGATGGCTACACCTTC.

The gene calls are TRBV12-3 or TRBV12-4 and TRBJ2-7; weak D call: TRBD2 (6 bases). The CDR3 is 13 amino acids. V shed 6 bases and J shed 3 bases, with 12 bases lying between them. Here the CDR3 reads CASSSWGDYEQYF. The CDR3 bases are TGTGCCAGCAGCAGCTGGGGGGACTACGAGCAGTACTTC.